These 10 T cell receptor beta chains originate from one sample sequenced in a study of shared clonotypes between healthy human individuals. CD45RO negativity and positive selection for CCR7 defined naive CD8 cells, a population that excluded terminally differentiated effector memory CD45RA+ cells. Profiled with immunoSEQ multiplex PCR; TCRdb holds only in-frame clones, not every one. The sample records 2 million to 2.5 million clones, 90% to 95% being singletons. Sequenced input: naive CD8+ T cells from PBMCs. The receptor source for this set is a man aged 18 to 35 in good health. Some clones in this sample may be carry-over from other donors' samples.

This clone was seen just once. The chain carries TRBV2 and TRBJ2-7; 8 bases map to TRBD2. The CDR3 sequence is 16 residues long. Per germline, CDR1 SNHLY and CDR2 FYNNEI. V gave up 6 bases and J gave up 4 bases; unmatched junction bases: 14. The CDR3 DNA follows: TGTGCCAGCAGGGAACTCTCAGCGGGAGAAGGTTACGAGCAGTACTTC. As protein: CASRELSAGEGYEQYF. Complete variable domain (other parts from reference TRBV2 and TRBJ2-7): EPEVTQTPSHQVTQMGQEVILRCVPISNHLYFYWYRQILGQKVEFLVSFYNNEISEKSEIFDDQFSVERPDGSNFTLKIRSTKLEDSAMYFCASRELSAGEGYEQYFGPGTRLTVT.

CDR3 nucleotide sequence: TGCGCCAACCCACAGGGGGCGCGTATCTACGAGCAGTACTTC. Its protein product is CANPQGARIYEQYF. The gene calls are TRBV23-1 and TRBJ2-7; 9 bases are shared with TRBD1. TRBV23-1 is placed among ORFs of uncertain function. The V gene end was trimmed by 10 bases and the J gene end by 3 bases; junction bases not matched to a gene: 10. The CDR3 is 14 residues long.

The gene calls are TRBV28 and TRBJ2-7; no definite D call. The CDR3 loop spans 15 amino acids. The germline V and J ends were trimmed by 5 bases and 1 base, with 15 bases remaining between them. Germline-derived CDR1 and CDR2 are MDHEN and SYDVKM. CDR3 in amino acids: CASSPIQYSSYEQYF. The CDR3 DNA reads as TGTGCCAGCAGTCCCATCCAGTACAGTTCCTACGAGCAGTACTTC.

The chain has TRBV19 and TRBJ1-2; D remains ambiguous. V was trimmed by 7 bases and J by 2 bases, leaving 14 bases between them. CDR3 length: 14 residues. Germline loops: CDR1 LNHDA, CDR2 SQIVND (reference sequence). The CDR3 nucleotides are TGTGCCAGTACCCCCAAGGGCAGGAACTATGGCTACACCTTC. This translates into CASTPKGRNYGYTF.

This chain joins TRBV2 and TRBJ2-1; tentatively, D is TRBD1 (6 bases). CDR1 SNHLY and CDR2 FYNNEI come from the germline V gene. V lost 8 bases and J 8 bases, leaving 19 bases between the germline ends. The CDR3 is made up of 14 amino acids. The CDR3 protein is CASGSGGYGDEQFF. The CDR3 nucleotides are TGTGCCAGCGGGAGTGGGGGCTATGGCGATGAGCAGTTCTTC.

J is TRBJ2-7 and V is TRBV28; 10 bases fit TRBD1. This CDR3 contains 14 residues. With V trimmed by 5 bases and J by 4 bases, 5 bases remained unmatched. Germline V gene data show CDR1 as MDHEN and CDR2 as SYDVKM. The CDR3 DNA is TGTGCCAGCAGTAAGAAGGACAGGGGGTACGAGCAGTACTTC. It specifies CASSKKDRGYEQYF.

V usage is TRBV29-1 and J usage is TRBJ2-7; no definite D call. Per the germline V gene, CDR1 is SQVTM and CDR2 is ANQGSEA. V lost 5 bases and J lost 0, with 11 bases in between. The CDR3 contains 13 residues. The CDR3 spells CSVIGGDSYEQYF. The CDR3 DNA reads TGCAGCGTTATAGGCGGCGACTCCTACGAGCAGTACTTC.

This clone was seen a single time. The V gene is TRBV11-1, the J gene TRBJ2-1, with no clear D. In germline, CDR1 is SGHAT, CDR2 FQDESV (reference sequence). Trimming left V 1 base short and J 9 bases short, with 10 bases between. This CDR3 contains 13 residues. CDR3 sequence (DNA): TGTGCCAGCAGCTTAGAGGTCGTCGGTGAGCAGTTCTTC. It codes for CASSLEVVGEQFF. Full variable domain (missing parts from reference TRBV11-1 and TRBJ2-1): EAEVAQSPRYKITEKSQAVAFWCDPISGHATLYWYRQILGQGPELLVQFQDESVVDDSQLPKDRFSAERLKGVDSTLKIQPAELGDSAMYLCASSLEVVGEQFFGPGTRLTVL.

The chain uses TRBV4-3 and TRBJ2-4; D gene ambiguous. The CDR3 is 14 residues long. Germline CDR1 and CDR2: LGHNA and YSLEER. The V end was cut by 4 bases, the J end by 0 bases, with 7 bases between. Here the CDR3 DNA reads TGCGCCAGCAGCCCTCGGCTAGCCAAAAACATTCAGTACTTC. It codes for CASSPRLAKNIQYF.

V is TRBV5-1 and J is TRBJ2-1; TRBD2 agrees at 12 bases. Germline values: CDR1 SGHRS, CDR2 YFSETQ. CDR3 size: 16 residues. The junction had 6 bases not matched to a gene; V was cut back by 5 bases and J by 3 bases. The CDR3 sequence: CASRLQTSGSYNEQFF. The CDR3 bases are TGCGCCAGCAGACTGCAGACTAGCGGGAGCTACAATGAGCAGTTCTTC.